Described below is a single TCR beta chain sequence and its context. The antigen remains undetermined. This entry belongs to a study of blood T cells in healthy people across ages. General study points: Higher diversity and more naive CD4+ cells were features of long-lived donors, compared to aged donors.

This CDR3 is built from 16 residues. The V end was cut by 0 bases, the J end by 4 bases, with 15 bases between. CDR1 and CDR2 from the germline V gene are MGHRA and YSYEKL. With a J-beta primer mix and a sample-barcoded 5' primer, a second PCR ran roughly 6 to 11 cycles. Via MiXCR, TCRdb re-called the 5' RACE reads, giving one row per CDR3 protein. The table shows more than 800,000 distinct CDR3 sequences, with roughly 45% occurring only once. This TCR was sampled from a woman aged 55-69 years in good health. This chain connects TRBV4-1 to TRBJ1-2, with a possible D match to TRBD1 (6 bases). The sample comprised blood. The CDR3 protein is CASSQDLDRQPYGYTF. CDR3 bases: TGCGCCAGCAGCCAAGATTTGGACAGACAACCCTATGGCTACACCTTC.